This T cell receptor (beta chain) was recovered during a study of OX40 agonist ivuxolimab in advanced cancers. Broader study findings: Some nonresponders also had low normalized T-cell clonal expansion. Clonal expansion from baseline to week 6 occurred in both CD4+ and CD8+ T cells.

With respect to this clone: Its cognate antigen is unknown.

The sampling schedule covered blood at baseline, cycle 4 day 1, and cycle 7 day 1. The data were produced by immunoSEQ multiplex PCR, yet TCRdb's version contains in-frame clones alone and is incomplete. The data hold approximately 41,000 clones, with approximately 86% observed a single time. Germline CDR1 reads MDHEN; CDR2 reads SYDVKM. The V gene lost 5 bases and the J gene lost 1 base, with 8 bases spanning the gap. CDR3 size: 13 residues. The V call is TRBV28, the J call TRBJ1-2; the D is unclear. The source of this sequence is an adult with an advanced solid tumor such as melanoma, head and neck, liver or kidney cancer. Sequenced material: CD4+ or CD8+ T cells sorted from blood, taken in a trial of the OX40 agonist ivuxolimab. In nucleotides, the CDR3 is TGTGCCAGCAGTCCCCAGAATAACTATGGCTACACCTTC. Encoded protein: CASSPQNNYGYTF.